These 14 T cell receptor beta chains were all obtained from the same sample, sequenced in a study of T-cell memory formation after mild COVID-19. TCRdb reanalysed the 5' RACE reads using MiXCR and keeps one entry per CDR3 protein. The table lists 350,000 to 450,000 distinct CDR3 sequences, 25% to 30% of them singletons. The specimen was PBMCs or a T cell subset sorted from them (not recorded which). These receptors were collected from an adult woman who had mild COVID-19 (a few samples of this study predate the infection). Cell type and time point are not known.

The table lists this clonotype with a few counts. This chain connects TRBV5-1 to TRBJ2-3, with 8 bases fitting TRBD1. Trimming cost V 4 bases and J 1 base; bases outside gene matches: 8. This CDR3 spans 16 amino acids. The germline gives CDR1 SGHRS, CDR2 YFSETQ. CDR3 sequence reads: CASSLGTGRGTDTQYF. Here the CDR3 DNA reads TGCGCCAGCAGCCTGGGGACAGGTCGCGGCACAGATACGCAGTATTTT.

J is TRBJ1-6 and V is TRBV7-2; D perhaps matches TRBD1 (5 bases). The CDR3 has 14 amino acids. The V end lost 6 bases, the J end lost 7 bases, and 13 bases lay between the germline ends. From germline, CDR1 is SGHTA and CDR2 FQGNSA. The CDR3 sequence is CASRPDRSNSPLHF. Written as DNA, the CDR3 is TGTGCCAGCAGGCCCGACAGAAGCAATTCACCCCTCCACTTT. The full variable domain, in which reference TRBV7-2 and TRBJ1-6 provide the parts outside the CDR3, is GAGVSQSPSNKVTEKGKDVELRCDPISGHTALYWYRQSLGQGLEFLIYFQGNSAPDKSGLPSDRFSAERTGGSVSTLTIQRTQQEDSAVYLCASRPDRSNSPLHFGNGTRLTVT.

This clonotype has a handful of counts. The chain links TRBV7-6 to TRBJ2-7; D possibly matches TRBD1 or TRBD2 (6 bases each). The CDR3 is made up of 15 amino acids. Between the trimmed V and J ends, which lost 5 bases and 2 bases, there was a span of 16 bases. From germline, CDR1 is SGHVS and CDR2 FNYEAQ. The CDR3 nucleotides are TGTGCCAGCAGCCCACCGTTGGGGGGCACCTACGAGCAGTACTTC. Its protein is CASSPPLGGTYEQYF.

The V gene is TRBV5-5, the J gene TRBJ1-6; D is perhaps TRBD1 (5 bases). The V gene lost 8 bases and the J gene lost 8 bases, with 17 bases spanning the gap. The length of the CDR3 is 14 residues. Germline V gene sequence: CDR1 SGHKS, CDR2 YYEKEE (reference sequence). As DNA, the CDR3 is TGTGCCAGACGTGGGCCAGGGAATGATTCACCCCTCCACTTT. Its protein product is CARRGPGNDSPLHF. Complete variable domain (other parts from reference TRBV5-5 and TRBJ1-6): DAGVTQSPTHLIKTRGQQVTLRCSPISGHKSVSWYQQVLGQGPQFIFQYYEKEERGRGNFPDRFSARQFPNYSSELNVNALLLGDSALYLCARRGPGNDSPLHFGNGTRLTVT.

The V and J genes are TRBV7-7 and TRBJ1-1; D is undetermined. Germline V gives CDR1 SSHAT, CDR2 FNYEAQ (reference sequence). V lost 5 bases, J lost 1 base, and 14 bases lay in between. The length of the CDR3 is 15 residues. CDR3 in DNA: TGTGCCAGCAGCCCCTTGGGGAGGGCGAACACTGAAGCTTTCTTT. The encoded protein is CASSPLGRANTEAFF.

The rearrangement links TRBV6-5 to TRBJ2-1, with 13 positions matching TRBD2. Looked up from germline, CDR1 is MNHEY and CDR2 is SVGAGI. The CDR3 spans 16 residues. V was clipped by 2 bases and J by 7 bases; unmatched bases: 5. The CDR3 is CASSYPLAGGPNEQFF. CDR3 sequence (DNA): TGTGCCAGCAGTTACCCACTAGCGGGGGGGCCGAATGAGCAGTTCTTC.

The V gene is TRBV4-3, the J gene TRBJ2-1, with 13 bases fitting TRBD2. Looked up from germline, CDR1 is LGHNA and CDR2 is YSLEER. The CDR3 contains 20 residues. Germline trimming cut 1 base from V and 3 bases from J; bases unmatched to any gene: 12. The CDR3 is CASSQVRLAGGGWDYNEQFF. The DNA for the CDR3 is TGCGCCAGCAGCCAAGTGAGACTAGCGGGAGGAGGGTGGGACTACAATGAGCAGTTCTTC.

This clonotype came up a few times. This chain joins TRBV7-2 and TRBJ2-3; D is uncertain. Trimming cost V 2 bases and J 3 bases, with 6 bases left between them. Germline V lookup: CDR1 SGHTA, CDR2 FQGNSA. This CDR3 is 13 amino acids long. The CDR3 DNA sequence: TGTGCCAGCAGCTTAATGAGAACAGATACGCAGTATTTT. This encodes CASSLMRTDTQYF.

The chain joins TRBV7-6 to TRBJ2-5; 12 bases match TRBD2. Germline V lookup: CDR1 SGHVS, CDR2 FNYEAQ. The CDR3 covers 15 residues. V lost 1 base, J lost 3 bases, and 0 bases stayed unmatched. This CDR3 is CASSLGLAGEETQYF. The CDR3 DNA is TGTGCCAGCAGCTTAGGACTAGCGGGAGAAGAGACCCAGTACTTC.

This clonotype appeared a single time. The genes are TRBV5-1 and TRBJ2-5; TRBD2 matches 7 bases. The CDR3 contains 14 residues. Germline lookup yields CDR1 SGHRS and CDR2 YFSETQ. The V segment lost 2 bases and the J segment 1 base; nucleotides outside the gene matches: 2. CDR3 DNA sequence: TGCGCCAGCAGCTTTAGCGGGTCCCAAGAGACCCAGTACTTC. This encodes CASSFSGSQETQYF.

The chain links TRBV28 to TRBJ2-7; 7 bases agree with TRBD1. The junction had 6 bases not matched to a gene; V was cut back by 10 bases and J by 3 bases. The CDR3 totals 12 residues. Looked up from germline, CDR1 is MDHEN and CDR2 is SYDVKM. DNA of the CDR3: TGTGCCACCGGGACAGAAATCTACGAGCAGTACTTC. As protein: CATGTEIYEQYF.

This clonotype appeared a few times. The chain links TRBV12-3 or TRBV12-4 to TRBJ2-5; D perhaps matches TRBD1 (6 bases). V lost 4 bases and J 0 bases, leaving 12 bases between the germline ends. The CDR3 runs to 15 residues. The CDR3 here is CASSWTVGYQETQYF. DNA of the CDR3: TGTGCCAGCAGTTGGACAGTGGGCTACCAAGAGACCCAGTACTTC.

The chain has TRBV5-1 and TRBJ2-1, with 11 nucleotides matching TRBD2. CDR3 length: 17 amino acids. The V gene's germline CDR1 is SGHRS and CDR2 YFSETQ. Trimming at V came to 3 bases and at J to 0 bases, leaving 5 bases not matched to a gene. The CDR3 region is CASSSGLAANSYNEQFF. DNA for the CDR3: TGCGCCAGCAGCTCGGGACTAGCGGCTAACTCCTACAATGAGCAGTTCTTC.

Only a few counts were recorded for this clonotype. This chain uses TRBV5-1 with TRBJ1-1; D may be TRBD1 (5 bases). Germline CDR1 reads SGHRS; CDR2 reads YFSETQ. The CDR3 length is 16 residues. V was shortened by 0 bases and J by 1 base, with 13 bases between the two germline ends. The DNA of the CDR3 is TGCGCCAGCAGCTTGGCCGGGGCAGGCCAGAACACTGAAGCTTTCTTT. The encoded protein is CASSLAGAGQNTEAFF.